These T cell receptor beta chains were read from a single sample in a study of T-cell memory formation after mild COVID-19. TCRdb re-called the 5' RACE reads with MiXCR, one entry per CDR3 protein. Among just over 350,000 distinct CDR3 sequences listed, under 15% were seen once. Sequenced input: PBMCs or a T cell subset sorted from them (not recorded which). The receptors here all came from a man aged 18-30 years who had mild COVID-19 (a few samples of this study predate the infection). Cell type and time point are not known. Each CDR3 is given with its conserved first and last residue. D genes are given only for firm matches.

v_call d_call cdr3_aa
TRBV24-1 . CATSDSASFQETQYF
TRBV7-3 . CASSQDTGANVLTF
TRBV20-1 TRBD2 CSASSESSPGLGETQYF
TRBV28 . CASSLLSRGSYNEQFF
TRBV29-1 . CSVPTRNGYTF
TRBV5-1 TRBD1 CASSRQRQGMNTEAFF
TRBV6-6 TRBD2 CASSDGTSGGALLGTQYF
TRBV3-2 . CASSSHQLGAGEQFF
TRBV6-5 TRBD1 CASRIGTGGDDIYGYTF
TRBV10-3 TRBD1 CAISEPRQGPRDTQYF
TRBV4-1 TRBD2 CASSQWPSGDNEQFF
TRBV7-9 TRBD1 CASSHKGTANTEAFF
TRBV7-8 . CASSLPGPYEQYF
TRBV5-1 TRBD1 CASRAGTGVSWYF
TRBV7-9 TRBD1 CASSPVKTGDTQYF
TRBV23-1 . CASSQCGAAEWDTEAFF
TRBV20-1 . CSANDGRGSNTIYF
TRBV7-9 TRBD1 CASSLGWGQDFYGYTF
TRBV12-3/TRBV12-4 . CASRPGAPDTQYF
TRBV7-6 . CASRGDRSNEQFF
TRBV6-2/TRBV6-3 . CASSYTGRGELFF
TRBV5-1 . CASSLGWRATGNTIYF
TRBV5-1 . CASSKTGRSNQPQHF
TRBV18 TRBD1 CASSNRGPETQYF
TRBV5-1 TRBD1 CASSLVAGGVGNEQFF
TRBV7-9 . CASSLPGLGMNTEAFF
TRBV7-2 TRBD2 CASSLELASGGNEQFF
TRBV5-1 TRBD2 CASSSGLGLAGPNTQYF
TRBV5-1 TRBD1 CASSGGGQGSTDTQYF
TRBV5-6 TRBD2 CASSLWSASGGAYNEQFF
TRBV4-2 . CASSQAGLLGADTQYF
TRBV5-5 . CASSFGQGALQETQYF
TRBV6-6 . CASYPTGQDSPLHF
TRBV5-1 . CASRPQTENTEAFF
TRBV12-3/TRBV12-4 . CASSLNGEETQYF
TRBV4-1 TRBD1 CASSLGQTETQYF
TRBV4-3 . CASSQAPQTGSQQYF
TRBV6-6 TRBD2 CASSKTTSGVSYEQYF
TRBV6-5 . CASTTQGGETQYF
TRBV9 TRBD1 CASSVIERGHTEAFF
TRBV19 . CASSMGRRNQPQHF
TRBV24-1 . CATSDQTVTGELFF
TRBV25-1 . CASSWGRLYNEQFF
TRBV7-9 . CASNSDGPETQYF
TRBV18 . CASSPSSGTTETQYF
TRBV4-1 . CASHGYNEQFF
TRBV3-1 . CASYWGGCNQPQHF
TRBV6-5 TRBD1 CASGTGGQPQHF
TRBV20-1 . CSAPPGWNTEAFF
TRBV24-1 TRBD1 CATSDYSSTGKNEQFF
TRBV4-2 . CASSQAGINTEAFF
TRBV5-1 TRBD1 CASSWDRDGYTF
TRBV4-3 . CASSRTPGGTQYF